Sequencing of this T cell receptor beta chain was carried out in a study of Tregs in tolerant kidney transplant recipients. Trimming stripped 2 bases from V and 4 bases from J, with 15 bases between. This CDR3 contains 15 residues. Looked up from germline, CDR1 is SGHKS and CDR2 is YYEKEE (reference sequence). TCRdb's table, derived via immunoSEQ multiplex PCR, lists solely in-frame clones and lacks some. There are under 1,500 clones in the sample; about 43% occur only once, and around 32% lies in the top ten. This clone has only one observation. The antigen is undetermined. The chain is built from TRBV5-5 and TRBJ2-5; the D gene is possibly TRBD1 (7 bases). The sequence was collected from a human donor in good health. Sequencing was carried out using Tregs from blood grown in culture. The CDR3 nucleotides are TGTGCCAGCAGCTTAGGGGGGACAGTGGGAGAGACCCAGTACTTC. As protein: CASSLGGTVGETQYF.